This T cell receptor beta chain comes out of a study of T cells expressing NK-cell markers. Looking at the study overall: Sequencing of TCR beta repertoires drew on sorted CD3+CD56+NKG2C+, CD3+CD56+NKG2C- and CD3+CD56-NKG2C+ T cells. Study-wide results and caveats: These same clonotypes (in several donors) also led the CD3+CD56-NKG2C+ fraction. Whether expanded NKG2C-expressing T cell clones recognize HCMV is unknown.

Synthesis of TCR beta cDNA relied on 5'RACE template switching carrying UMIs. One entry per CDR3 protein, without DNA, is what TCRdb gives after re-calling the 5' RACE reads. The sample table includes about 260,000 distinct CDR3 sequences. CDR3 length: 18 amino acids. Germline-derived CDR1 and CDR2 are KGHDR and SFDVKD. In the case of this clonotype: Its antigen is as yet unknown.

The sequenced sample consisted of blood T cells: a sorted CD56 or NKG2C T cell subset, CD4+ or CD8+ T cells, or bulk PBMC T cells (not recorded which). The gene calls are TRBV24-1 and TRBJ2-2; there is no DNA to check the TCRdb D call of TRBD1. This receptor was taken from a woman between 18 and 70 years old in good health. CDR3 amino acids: CATRKGGIWGQDTGELVF.